In its sample, the clone carrying this T cell receptor (beta chain) was seen once. One end of the junction does not line up with germline, which may come from a read error. This specimen comes from a study of cytomegalovirus exposure and HLA in healthy donors. It was with 60 Vbeta and 13 Jbeta primers that the PCR ran. Some clones are missing from TCRdb's copy, which holds only in-frame ones; the method was immunoSEQ multiplex PCR. The sample has under 200,000 clones, approximately 81% seen once. This CDR3 has 15 residues. Germline V gene lookup returns CDR1 SEHNR and CDR2 FQNEAQ (reference sequence).

The chain joins TRBV7-9 to TRBJ2-5; TRBD1 is a possible D gene (5 bases). The sequence derives from a male donor in good health and CMV-seronegative. The sequenced sample consisted of PBMCs. The CDR3 DNA reads TGTGCCAGCAGCCGTCTACCGACAGACCACGAGACCCAGTACTTC. As protein: CASSRLPTDHETQYF.